These T cell receptor beta chains were read from a single sample in a study of shared clonotypes between healthy human individuals. Profiling relied on immunoSEQ multiplex PCR, and the TCRdb table lists in-frame clones only, not all of them. The table records over a million clones, around 78% of them present only once. Sequencing was performed on memory CD4+ T cells from PBMCs. The receptors were sampled from a man in his late teens or twenties in good health. Some clones in this sample may be carry-over from other donors' samples. The CDR3 runs from the conserved cysteine through the conserved F or W. The order of the fields is D gene, clone size, V gene, J gene, CDR3 DNA, CDR3 protein. A D gene is named only where the DNA matches it firmly. Clone size is shown for a subset of rows, as once, few, many or a class of expanded clone.

.,.,TRBV25-1,TRBJ2-7,TGTGCCACCTCTCCGGGGGAGGTGCAGTACTTC,CATSPGEVQYF
TRBD2,.,TRBV4-2,TRBJ2-2,TGTGCCAGCAGCCAAGCTAGGGGACTAGCGGGAGCCACCGGGGAGCTGTTTTTT,CASSQARGLAGATGELFF
TRBD1,.,TRBV5-1,TRBJ2-5,TGCGCCAGCAGCTTCCGGGACAGGGATGCGGAGACCCAGTACTTC,CASSFRDRDAETQYF
TRBD1,.,TRBV15,TRBJ2-7,TGTGCCACCAGCGGCCGGGACAGGGGCATTCACGAGCAGTACTTC,CATSGRDRGIHEQYF
TRBD1,.,TRBV28,TRBJ1-5,TGTGCCAGCAGTCCCGCGGGACAGGGTATCGATCAGCCCCAGCATTTT,CASSPAGQGIDQPQHF
.,few,TRBV19,TRBJ2-1,TGTGCCAGTAGTATACTAAGCGGGTTCCACAATGAGCAGTTCTTC,CASSILSGFHNEQFF
.,.,TRBV4-3,TRBJ2-1,TGCGCCAGCAGCCCAAGAAGGTCCTACAATGAGCAGTTCTTC,CASSPRRSYNEQFF
.,.,TRBV27,TRBJ1-2,TGTGCCAGCAGACTGGACGGTGGCTACACCTTC,CASRLDGGYTF
.,.,TRBV2,TRBJ1-2,TGTGCCAGCAGTGTCACCTTTGGCTTTGGCTACACCTTC,CASSVTFGFGYTF
.,.,TRBV12-5,TRBJ2-7,TGTGCTAGTGGACCTACCTCGGGACTCAGCTCCTACGAGCAGTACTTC,CASGPTSGLSSYEQYF
.,.,TRBV5-1,TRBJ1-4,TGCGCCAGCAGCTTTGACAAACCAAGCGTGGAAAAACTGTTTTTT,CASSFDKPSVEKLFF
TRBD1,.,TRBV5-6,TRBJ2-5,TGTGCCAGCAGCTTGGGGGACAGTAACCAAGAGACCCAGTACTTC,CASSLGDSNQETQYF
TRBD1,.,TRBV7-9,TRBJ2-5,TGTGCCAGCAGCTCCGACAGGGGTGTTTATAGAGAGACCCAGTACTTC,CASSSDRGVYRETQYF
TRBD1,.,TRBV6-9,TRBJ1-6,TGTGCCACCCAATCCGGGACAGCTCGATACCCCAGTTCACCCCTCCACTTT,CATQSGTARYPSSPLHF
.,few,TRBV6-6,TRBJ1-5,TGTGCCAGCAGCTCGACAGATCAGCCCCAGCATTTT,CASSSTDQPQHF
TRBD1,.,TRBV2,TRBJ2-1,TGTGCCAGTAGACAGGGGGTCTTAACTAATGAGCAGTTCTTC,CASRQGVLTNEQFF
.,.,TRBV15,TRBJ2-2,TGTGCCACCTCGTTGGGGGGCGGGGAGCTGTTTTTT,CATSLGGGELFF
TRBD2,once,TRBV11-2,TRBJ2-5,TGTGCCAGCAGCCCGGGGACTAGCGGTCAAGAGACCCAGTACTTC,CASSPGTSGQETQYF
.,.,TRBV5-8,TRBJ1-5,TGTGCCAGCAGTCGGGCGGGCCGGGGCTCCAATCAGCCCCAGCATTTT,CASSRAGRGSNQPQHF
.,.,TRBV18,TRBJ2-2,TGTGCCAGCTCACCAATATCTCCAAACACCGGGGAGCTGTTTTTT,CASSPISPNTGELFF
TRBD1,.,TRBV10-3,TRBJ1-2,TGTGCCATCAGCGACAGGGGAGGAGTGAATGGCTACACCTTC,CAISDRGGVNGYTF
.,.,TRBV7-3,TRBJ1-5,TGTGCCAGCAGCTTAGGCGGGGGAGGGCAGCCCCAGCATTTT,CASSLGGGGQPQHF
TRBD1,.,TRBV4-1,TRBJ1-2,TGCGCCAGCAGCCAGACACAGGGGTTCCAAGGCTATGGCTACACCTTC,CASSQTQGFQGYGYTF
TRBD2,.,TRBV4-1,TRBJ2-7,TGCGCCAGCAGCCAACCAACTAGCGGGGGGTCCTACGAGCAGTACTTC,CASSQPTSGGSYEQYF
.,.,TRBV27,TRBJ2-1,TGTGCCAGCAGTTTTAACCAGTACAATGAGCAGTTCTTC,CASSFNQYNEQFF
.,many,TRBV7-9,TRBJ2-1,TGTGCCAGCAGCTTCGGAGTTTACAATGAGCAGTTCTTC,CASSFGVYNEQFF
TRBD2,.,TRBV30,TRBJ2-1,TGTGCCTGGAGTGTAAGGCCGTCACTAGCGGGAGGCGCCCTTGCCTACAATGAGCAGTTCTTC,CAWSVRPSLAGGALAYNEQFF
.,few,TRBV28,TRBJ2-2,TGTGCCAGCCCCCGACACGGGGACCCTGTGAACACCGGGGAGCTGTTTTTT,CASPRHGDPVNTGELFF
.,.,TRBV28,TRBJ2-3,TGTGCCAGCAGTTTCCTTGGAGGCACAGATACGCAGTATTTT,CASSFLGGTDTQYF
.,.,TRBV5-5,TRBJ1-2,TGTGCCAGCAGCTTGAACCCCAGCCGCTATGGCTACACCTTC,CASSLNPSRYGYTF
.,.,TRBV19,TRBJ1-2,TGTGCCAGTAGTATAGCCCTTTCGAACTATGGCTACACCTTC,CASSIALSNYGYTF
.,.,TRBV6-5,TRBJ2-7,TGTGCCAGCAGGGGATCCTACGAGCAGTACTTC,CASRGSYEQYF
TRBD1,.,TRBV7-8,TRBJ2-2,TGTGCCAGCAGAATGACAGGGGGATCTACCGGGGAGCTGTTTTTT,CASRMTGGSTGELFF
.,.,TRBV5-1,TRBJ1-5,TGCGCCAGCAGCTTGACAGGGTCGGGGCAGCCCCAGCATTTT,CASSLTGSGQPQHF
.,.,TRBV7-6,TRBJ2-7,TGTGCCAGCAGCCCAACCTTCAACTACGAGCAGTACTTC,CASSPTFNYEQYF
TRBD1,.,TRBV7-9,TRBJ1-2,TGTGCCAGCAGCCCGGAGACAGGGGCTCCTAACTATGGCTACACCTTC,CASSPETGAPNYGYTF
TRBD1,.,TRBV29-1,TRBJ1-4,TGCAGCGTTCTGGACAGGGGCGAAAAACTGTTTTTT,CSVLDRGEKLFF
.,once,TRBV20-1,TRBJ2-7,TGCAGTGCTACGATTCCACCCGAGCAGTACTTC,CSATIPPEQYF
TRBD1,.,TRBV5-1,TRBJ2-3,TGCGCCAGCAGTGAAACGAGACAGGGTCCAGATACGCAGTATTTT,CASSETRQGPDTQYF
.,.,TRBV7-3,TRBJ2-7,TGTGCCAGCACGGCAATAGGGAGTAATGAGAGCGAGCAGTACTTC,CASTAIGSNESEQYF
.,.,TRBV28,TRBJ1-3,TGTGCCAGTGCGCGTTTTGGAAACACCATATATTTT,CASARFGNTIYF